The rows below give T cell receptor beta chains drawn from one sample of a study of T-cell reconstitution after alpha-beta-depleted transplantation in children. Each CDR3 protein gets one entry after TCRdb re-called the PCR reads with MiXCR. The sample contains around 200,000 distinct CDR3 sequences, 8.4% of which appear only once. The material was PBMCs, mostly from graft donor cells, obtained 360 days after TCRalphabeta/CD19-depleted stem cell transplant. All receptors derive from a male patient between 2 and 10 years old who had a stem cell transplant for acute myeloid leukemia, so the T cells may come from the graft donor. Each CDR3 is given with its conserved first and last residue. The D gene is left open where the match is weak. Clone size appears in some rows only: once, few, many, or a class for an expanded clone.

d_gene	abundance	j_gene	v_gene	CDR3nt	CDR3aa
TRBD1	NA	TRBJ1-2	TRBV5-1	TGCGCCAGCAGCGCAGACAGGGGACACGGCTACACCTTC	CASSADRGHGYTF
TRBD1	many	TRBJ1-5	TRBV12-3/TRBV12-4	TGTGCCAGCAGTCCGACAGGGGGTTCGAGCAATCAGCCCCAGCATTTT	CASSPTGGSSNQPQHF
TRBD2	NA	TRBJ2-1	TRBV7-2	TGTGCCAGCAGCTTAGCGCGTGGAGCGGGGGGGATTTGGGAGCAGTTCTTC	CASSLARGAGGIWEQFF
TRBD1	few	TRBJ1-1	TRBV12-3/TRBV12-4	TGTGCCAGCAGCCCGGGACAGAATCGTGCGAACACTGAAGCTTTCTTT	CASSPGQNRANTEAFF
TRBD1	many	TRBJ1-1	TRBV12-5	TGTGCTAGTGGTTTTTTGCTCTACCCGGACAGGGAGGTTCCTACTGAAGCTTTCTTT	CASGFLLYPDREVPTEAFF
NA	NA	TRBJ2-5	TRBV6-5	TGTGCCAGCAGTTACTCGATTGGGACCATCGGGACCCAGTACTTC	CASSYSIGTIGTQYF
NA	NA	TRBJ2-2	TRBV5-4	TGTGCCAGCAGCATATATACCGGAGGCGGCACCGGGGAGCTGTTTTTT	CASSIYTGGGTGELFF
NA	many	TRBJ2-5	TRBV20-1	TGCAGTGCTAGAGGAACAGGTGCAGGGACCGAGACCCAGTACTTC	CSARGTGAGTETQYF
TRBD2	NA	TRBJ2-1	TRBV12-3/TRBV12-4	TGTGCCAGCAGTGATCTAGCGGGCGGGTACAATGAGCAGTTCTTC	CASSDLAGGYNEQFF
NA	NA	TRBJ2-2	TRBV12-3/TRBV12-4	TGTGCCAGCAGTTTCGGTGTAGGACTCACCGGGGAGCTGTTTTTT	CASSFGVGLTGELFF
NA	few	TRBJ2-6	TRBV12-3/TRBV12-4	TGTGCCAGCAGAGGAGGGTCCGGGGCCAACGTCCTGACTTTC	CASRGGSGANVLTF
TRBD2	NA	TRBJ2-2	TRBV5-1	TGCGCCAGCAGCCCCCGCGGGGGGTACGCCGGGGAGCTGTTTTTT	CASSPRGGYAGELFF
TRBD1	NA	TRBJ2-7	TRBV6-2/TRBV6-3	TGTGCCAGCAGTTTGACAGGGGTCAAGGACGAGCAGTACTTC	CASSLTGVKDEQYF
NA	NA	TRBJ2-1	TRBV4-3	TGCGCCAGCAGCCAAGTAGCTGTCGATGAGCAGTTCTTC	CASSQVAVDEQFF
NA	many	TRBJ1-1	TRBV29-1	TGCAGCGTTGATAGACAGTCGAAGAACACTGAAGCTTTCTTT	CSVDRQSKNTEAFF
TRBD2	many	TRBJ2-2	TRBV20-1	TGCAGTGCTTCGACTAGCGGGAAGAACACCGGGGAGCTGTTTTTT	CSASTSGKNTGELFF
NA	NA	TRBJ2-2	TRBV18	TGTGCCAGCTCACCGATGGCGGGGGCCTTCCAGCGGACCGGGGAGCTGTTTTTT	CASSPMAGAFQRTGELFF
TRBD1	NA	TRBJ1-1	TRBV12-5	TGTGCTAGTGGCCGGGGGACAGTTGTGACTGAAGCTTTCTTT	CASGRGTVVTEAFF
NA	many	TRBJ2-2	TRBV7-2	TGTGCCAGCAGCTTAGTCTTGGTCACCGGGGAGCTGTTTTTT	CASSLVLVTGELFF
NA	many	TRBJ2-6	TRBV29-1	TGCAGCGTTGAAGTCCGGGGGCGGCCTGGGGCCAACGTCCTGACTTTC	CSVEVRGRPGANVLTF
NA	NA	TRBJ2-3	TRBV30	TGTGCCTGGAGTAGGAAGGTAGCAGATACGCAGTATTTT	CAWSRKVADTQYF
NA	NA	TRBJ2-3	TRBV29-1	TGCAGCGTCCGCAGACTAGGGGTTTCAGATACGCAGTATTTT	CSVRRLGVSDTQYF
TRBD1	NA	TRBJ2-1	TRBV29-1	TGCAGCGTTGAACAGGGGGTCAATGAGCAGTTCTTC	CSVEQGVNEQFF
NA	NA	TRBJ2-5	TRBV11-2	TGTGCCAGCAGCTCTACTAGACAGGAGACCCAGTACTTC	CASSSTRQETQYF
TRBD1	NA	TRBJ1-2	TRBV12-3/TRBV12-4	TGTGCCAGCAGTCCCCTTCCTTTTGGACAGGTCTATGGCTACACCTTC	CASSPLPFGQVYGYTF
NA	many	TRBJ1-1	TRBV20-1	TGCAGTGCTACTCAGAACACTGAAGCTTTCTTT	CSATQNTEAFF